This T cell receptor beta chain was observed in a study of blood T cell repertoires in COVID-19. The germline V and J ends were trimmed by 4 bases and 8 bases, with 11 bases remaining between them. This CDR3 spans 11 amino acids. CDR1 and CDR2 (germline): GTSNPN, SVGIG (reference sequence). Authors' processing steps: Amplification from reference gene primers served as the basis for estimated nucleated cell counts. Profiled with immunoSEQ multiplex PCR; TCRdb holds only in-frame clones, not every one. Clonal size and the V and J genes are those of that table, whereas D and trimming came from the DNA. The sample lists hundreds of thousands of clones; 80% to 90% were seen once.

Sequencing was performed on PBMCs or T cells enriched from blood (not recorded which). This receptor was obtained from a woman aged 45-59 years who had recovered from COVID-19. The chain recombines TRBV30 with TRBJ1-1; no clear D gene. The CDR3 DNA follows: TGTGCCTGGATAGTAGGACTAGAAGCTTTCTTT. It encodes CAWIVGLEAFF.